The 3 T cell receptor beta chains below were found in one sample sequenced in a study of blood T cell repertoires in COVID-19. The table came from immunoSEQ multiplex PCR; TCRdb's copy has only in-frame clones and leaves some out. The table lists around 370,000 clones, almost 90% of them singletons, with about 6.7% in the top ten. Sequenced: peripheral blood. These receptors were obtained from a woman between 70 and 85 years old with COVID-19, enrolled during active disease.

The rearrangement links TRBV5-6 to TRBJ1-5; TRBD1 is a possible D gene (5 bases). The germline CDR1 and CDR2 sequences are SGHDT and YYEEEE. The CDR3 is 13 residues long. The V end lost 6 bases, the J end lost 4 bases, and 11 bases lay between the germline ends. The CDR3 region has the DNA TGTGCCAGCACTATCGGGGGGAATCAGCCCCAGCATTTT. Its protein is CASTIGGNQPQHF.

This clone was counted a few times. V gene TRBV19 combines with J gene TRBJ1-2; TRBD1 agrees at 8 bases. With 5 bases clipped from V and 5 bases from J, the junction kept 4 bases outside the gene matches. CDR1 LNHDA and CDR2 SQIVND come from the germline V gene (reference sequence). The CDR3 is 13 residues long. The CDR3 nucleotides are TGTGCCAGTAGTGGACAGGGAGGGTATGGCTACACCTTC. It is translated as CASSGQGGYGYTF.

V gene TRBV5-1 combines with J gene TRBJ1-1, with 9 bases lining up with TRBD1. V was clipped by 4 bases and J by 5 bases; unmatched bases: 6. The CDR3 spans 14 residues. Germline V gene data show CDR1 as SGHRS and CDR2 as YFSETQ. The CDR3 sequence is CASSPGTGRTEAFF. CDR3 coding DNA: TGCGCCAGCAGCCCTGGGACAGGGAGGACTGAAGCTTTCTTT. The whole variable domain, filled in from reference TRBV5-1 and TRBJ1-1, reads KAGVTQTPRYLIKTRGQQVTLSCSPISGHRSVSWYQQTPGQGLQFLFEYFSETQRNKGNFPGRFSGRQFSNSRSEMNVSTLELGDSALYLCASSPGTGRTEAFFGQGTRLTVV.